This T cell receptor (beta chain) was profiled in a study of blood T cell repertoires in COVID-19. The assay was immunoSEQ multiplex PCR, and TCRdb's table has in-frame clones only and misses some. The sample shows around 160,000 clones, around 83% of them seen only once. The ends lost 4 bases at V and 2 bases at J; junction bases unmatched: 2. CDR1 SGHRS and CDR2 YFSETQ come from the germline V gene. This CDR3 region has 14 residues. The sequenced sample was PBMCs or T cells enriched from blood (not recorded which). The TCR comes from a woman aged 50 to 60 who had been exposed to COVID-19. This chain connects TRBV5-1 to TRBJ1-3; 8 nucleotides align to TRBD1. The CDR3 DNA reads as TGCGCCAGCAGCCCGGACAGGGCTGGAAACACCATATATTTT. Protein sequence: CASSPDRAGNTIYF.